The 9 T cell receptor beta chains given below trace back to one sample, sequenced in a study of blood T cell repertoires in COVID-19. Profiled with immunoSEQ multiplex PCR; TCRdb holds only in-frame clones, not every one. The sample consists of about 19,000 clones, around 83% of them appearing once. Sequenced sample: peripheral blood. These receptor sequences come from a human donor in a cohort sampled during active COVID-19.

The chain uses TRBV28 and TRBJ1-4; TRBD1 is a possible D gene (5 bases). Germline assignment: CDR1 MDHEN and CDR2 SYDVKM. This CDR3 has 14 residues. V lost 3 bases to trimming and J lost 3 bases, with 8 bases between them. The CDR3 sequence: CASSFSGPNEKLFF. CDR3 coding DNA: TGTGCCAGCAGTTTTTCAGGGCCTAATGAAAAACTGTTTTTT.

This clone occurred a few times. The rearrangement links TRBV5-4 to TRBJ2-7, with TRBD2 identical over 9 bases. CDR1 is SGHNT, CDR2 YYREEE, per germline (reference sequence). The CDR3 totals 16 residues. After removal of 4 bases from V and 3 bases from J, the junction contained 11 bases not matched to a gene. CDR3 sequence: CASSPTGGRAIYEQYF. CDR3 sequence (DNA): TGTGCCAGCAGCCCTACTGGCGGGAGGGCCATCTACGAGCAGTACTTC.

The genes are TRBV5-1 and TRBJ1-2, with a possible D match to TRBD1 (5 bases). Germline V CDR1 and CDR2: SGHRS, YFSETQ. The V end lost 0 bases, the J end lost 9 bases, and 12 bases lay between the germline ends. This CDR3 has 13 amino acids. The CDR3 coding sequence is TGCGCCAGCAGCTTGGGGACATCTTTGAGCTACACCTTC. Amino acids: CASSLGTSLSYTF.

The V gene is TRBV18, the J gene TRBJ2-1, with D possibly being TRBD1 (6 bases). CDR1 is KGHSH, CDR2 LQKENI, per germline. The CDR3 has 16 amino acids. The V gene lost 5 bases and the J gene lost 7 bases, with 21 bases spanning the gap. CDR3 sequence: CASSSNKPQGWNEQFF. In nucleotides, the CDR3 is TGTGCCAGCTCATCGAATAAACCACAGGGTTGGAATGAGCAGTTCTTC. The full variable domain, its missing parts supplied by reference TRBV18 and TRBJ2-1, is NAGVMQNPRHLVRRRGQEARLRCSPMKGHSHVYWYRQLPEEGLKFMVYLQKENIIDESGMPKERFSAEFPKEGPSILRIQQVVRGDSAAYFCASSSNKPQGWNEQFFGPGTRLTVL.

The V call is TRBV5-8, the J call TRBJ2-1; D might be TRBD2 (5 bases). The germline V gene has CDR1 SGHTS and CDR2 YDEGEE. The germline V and J ends were trimmed by 4 bases and 3 bases, with 11 bases remaining between them. The CDR3 is made up of 14 amino acids. The CDR3 loop is CASSPGGNYNEQFF. The CDR3 coding sequence is TGTGCCAGCAGCCCAGGAGGCAACTACAATGAGCAGTTCTTC.

V is TRBV6-5 and J is TRBJ2-2; D not certain. Germline CDR1 and CDR2: MNHEY and SVGAGI. The CDR3 is 14 amino acids. V lost 5 bases and J 4 bases, leaving 11 bases between the germline ends. The CDR3 DNA sequence: TGTGCCAGCAGTCCCTCTCCCTTCACCGGGGAGCTGTTTTTT. Encoded protein: CASSPSPFTGELFF.

CDR3 in DNA: TGTGCCAGCAGCCAAAAGGGTGGGGGCCTAGCCGGTCTCGAGCAGTACTTC. This codes for CASSQKGGGLAGLEQYF. The chain employs TRBV3-1 (or the pseudogene TRBV3-2) and TRBJ2-7, with D tentatively TRBD1 (6 bases). Trimming shortened V by 2 bases and J by 6 bases, and 23 bases separated the two germline ends. Germline CDR1 reads LGHDT; CDR2 reads YNNKEL (reference sequence). There are 17 residues in the CDR3.

The chain carries TRBV28 and TRBJ2-1; 9 positions agree with TRBD1. Germline CDR1 is MDHEN and CDR2 is SYDVKM. The J segment lost 0 bases and the V segment lost 4 bases, leaving 13 bases of the junction unmatched. This CDR3 spans 19 amino acids. The CDR3 DNA reads TGTGCCAGCAGTTGGGGGGGACAGGGTGTCATGATCTCCTACAATGAGCAGTTCTTC. It translates to CASSWGGQGVMISYNEQFF.

The J gene is TRBJ2-7, the V gene TRBV15; 10 nucleotides line up with TRBD2. The CDR3 has 15 residues. Unmatched junction bases numbered 6, after V lost 6 bases and J lost 1 base. Germline V lookup: CDR1 LNHNV, CDR2 YYDKDF (reference sequence). CDR3 coding DNA: TGTGCCACCAGTTCAGCGGGAGGGCCTTCCTACGAGCAGTACTTC. Its translation: CATSSAGGPSYEQYF.